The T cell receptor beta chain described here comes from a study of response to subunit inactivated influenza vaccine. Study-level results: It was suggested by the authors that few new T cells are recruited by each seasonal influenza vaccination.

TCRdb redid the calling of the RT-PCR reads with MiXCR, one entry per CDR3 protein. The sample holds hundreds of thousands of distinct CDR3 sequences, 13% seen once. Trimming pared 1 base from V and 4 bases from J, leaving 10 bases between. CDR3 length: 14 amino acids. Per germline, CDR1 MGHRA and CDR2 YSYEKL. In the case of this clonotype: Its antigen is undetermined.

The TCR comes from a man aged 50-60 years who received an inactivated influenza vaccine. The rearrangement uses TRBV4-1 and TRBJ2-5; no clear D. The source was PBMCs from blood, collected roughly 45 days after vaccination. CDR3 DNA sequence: TGCGCCAGCAGCCAAGGATGGTGGGGAGAGACCCAGTACTTC. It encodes CASSQGWWGETQYF.